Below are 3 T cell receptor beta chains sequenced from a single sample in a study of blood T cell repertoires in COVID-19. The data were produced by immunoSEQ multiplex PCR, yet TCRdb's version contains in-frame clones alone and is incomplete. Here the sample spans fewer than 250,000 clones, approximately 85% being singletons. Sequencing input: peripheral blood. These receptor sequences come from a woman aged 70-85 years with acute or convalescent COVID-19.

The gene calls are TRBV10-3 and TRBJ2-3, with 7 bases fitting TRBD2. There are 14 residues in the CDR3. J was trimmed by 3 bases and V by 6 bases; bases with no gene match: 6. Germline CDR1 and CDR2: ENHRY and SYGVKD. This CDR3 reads CAIRDGGGTDTQYF. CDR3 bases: TGTGCCATCAGGGATGGCGGGGGTACAGATACGCAGTATTTT.

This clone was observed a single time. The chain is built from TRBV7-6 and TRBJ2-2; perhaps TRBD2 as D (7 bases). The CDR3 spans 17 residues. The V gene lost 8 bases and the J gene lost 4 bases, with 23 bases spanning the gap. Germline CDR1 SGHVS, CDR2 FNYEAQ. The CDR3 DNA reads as TGTGCCAGCGGTGGGTGGGAAGCGGGACAAAGCACCGGGGAGCTGTTTTTT. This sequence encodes CASGGWEAGQSTGELFF.

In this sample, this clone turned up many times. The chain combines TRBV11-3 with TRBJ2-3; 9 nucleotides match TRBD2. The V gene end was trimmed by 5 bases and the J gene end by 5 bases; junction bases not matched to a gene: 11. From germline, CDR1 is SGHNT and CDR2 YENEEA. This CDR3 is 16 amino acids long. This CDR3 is CASSPQAGGLVDTQYF. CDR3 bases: TGTGCCAGCAGCCCCCAGGCGGGGGGGCTGGTAGATACGCAGTATTTT.